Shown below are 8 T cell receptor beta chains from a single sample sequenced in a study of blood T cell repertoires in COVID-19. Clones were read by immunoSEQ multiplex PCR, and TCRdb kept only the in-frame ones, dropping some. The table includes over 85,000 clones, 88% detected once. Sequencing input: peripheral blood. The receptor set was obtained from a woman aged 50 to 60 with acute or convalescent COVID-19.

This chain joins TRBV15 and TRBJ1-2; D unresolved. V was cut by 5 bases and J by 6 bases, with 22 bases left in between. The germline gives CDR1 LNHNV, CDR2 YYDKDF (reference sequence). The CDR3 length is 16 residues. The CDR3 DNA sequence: TGTGCCACCAGCCCGCTTAGGCGGGCGGAAAAAGATGGCTACACCTTC. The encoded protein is CATSPLRRAEKDGYTF.

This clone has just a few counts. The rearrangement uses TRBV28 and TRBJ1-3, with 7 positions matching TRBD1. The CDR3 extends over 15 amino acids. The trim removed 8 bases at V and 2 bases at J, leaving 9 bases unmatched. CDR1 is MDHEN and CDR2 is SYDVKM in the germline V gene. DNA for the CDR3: TGTGCCAGCTCCCAGGGGGGCTCGCCTGGAAACACCATATATTTT. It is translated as CASSQGGSPGNTIYF.

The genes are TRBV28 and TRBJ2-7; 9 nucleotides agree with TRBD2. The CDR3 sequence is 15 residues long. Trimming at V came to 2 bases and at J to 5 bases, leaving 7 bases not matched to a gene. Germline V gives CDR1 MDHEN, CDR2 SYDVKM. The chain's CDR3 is CASSLASGNRDEQYF. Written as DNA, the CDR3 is TGTGCCAGCAGTTTAGCTAGCGGGAACCGGGACGAGCAGTACTTC.

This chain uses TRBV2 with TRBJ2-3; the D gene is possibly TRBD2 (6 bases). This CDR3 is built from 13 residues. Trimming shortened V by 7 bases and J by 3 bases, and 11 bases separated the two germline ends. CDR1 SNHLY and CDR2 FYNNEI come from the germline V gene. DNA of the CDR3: TGTGCCAGCACGGGCGGGATGACAGATACGCAGTATTTT. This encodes CASTGGMTDTQYF.

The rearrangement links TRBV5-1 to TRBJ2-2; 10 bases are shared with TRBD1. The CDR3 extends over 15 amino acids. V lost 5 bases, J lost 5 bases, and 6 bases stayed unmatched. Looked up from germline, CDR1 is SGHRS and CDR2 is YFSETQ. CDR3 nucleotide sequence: TGCGCCAGCAGATACGGGACAGGGGAAACCGGGGAGCTGTTTTTT. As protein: CASRYGTGETGELFF.

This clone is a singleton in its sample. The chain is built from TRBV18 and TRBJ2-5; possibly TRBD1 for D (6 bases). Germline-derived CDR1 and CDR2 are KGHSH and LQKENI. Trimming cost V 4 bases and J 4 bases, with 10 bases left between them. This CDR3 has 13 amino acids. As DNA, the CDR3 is TGTGCCAGCTCACTACAGGGATCAGAGACCCAGTACTTC. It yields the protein CASSLQGSETQYF.

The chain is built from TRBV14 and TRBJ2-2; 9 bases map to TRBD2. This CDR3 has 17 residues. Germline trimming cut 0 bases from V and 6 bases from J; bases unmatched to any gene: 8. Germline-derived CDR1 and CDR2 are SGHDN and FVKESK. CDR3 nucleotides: TGTGCCAGCAGCCAAGATCCCGGACTAGCGCCCGCCGGGGAGCTGTTTTTT. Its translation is CASSQDPGLAPAGELFF. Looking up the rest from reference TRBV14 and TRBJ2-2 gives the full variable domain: EAGVTQFPSHSVIEKGQTVTLRCDPISGHDNLYWYRRVMGKEIKFLLHFVKESKQDESGMPNNRFLAERTGGTYSTLKVQPAELEDSGVYFCASSQDPGLAPAGELFFGEGSRLTVL.

CDR3: CAISGGGAKGRVSYEQYF. CDR3 in DNA: TGTGCCATCAGTGGAGGGGGAGCAAAGGGCAGGGTCTCCTACGAGCAGTACTTC. This rearrangement joins TRBV10-3 to TRBJ2-7; possible D gene TRBD1, 6 bases. Trimming pared 4 bases from V and 0 bases from J, leaving 22 bases between. The CDR3 spans 18 residues. Germline V gene sequence: CDR1 ENHRY, CDR2 SYGVKD.